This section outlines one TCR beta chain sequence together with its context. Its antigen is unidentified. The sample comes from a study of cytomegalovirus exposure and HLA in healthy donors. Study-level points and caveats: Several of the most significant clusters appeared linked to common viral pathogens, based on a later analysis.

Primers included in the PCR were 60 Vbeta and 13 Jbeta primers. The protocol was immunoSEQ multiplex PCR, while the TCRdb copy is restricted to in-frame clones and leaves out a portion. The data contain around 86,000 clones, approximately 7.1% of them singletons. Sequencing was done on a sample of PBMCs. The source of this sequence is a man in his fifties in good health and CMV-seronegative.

CDR3 protein: CASRPEAPETQYF. The CDR3 DNA is TGTGCCAGCAGACCCGAGGCCCCGGAGACCCAGTACTTC. The chain employs TRBV6-6 and TRBJ2-5; D unresolved. Trimming cost V 6 bases and J 5 bases, with 13 bases left between them. Germline CDR1 reads MNHNY; CDR2 reads SVGAGI (reference sequence). The CDR3 is 13 residues long.